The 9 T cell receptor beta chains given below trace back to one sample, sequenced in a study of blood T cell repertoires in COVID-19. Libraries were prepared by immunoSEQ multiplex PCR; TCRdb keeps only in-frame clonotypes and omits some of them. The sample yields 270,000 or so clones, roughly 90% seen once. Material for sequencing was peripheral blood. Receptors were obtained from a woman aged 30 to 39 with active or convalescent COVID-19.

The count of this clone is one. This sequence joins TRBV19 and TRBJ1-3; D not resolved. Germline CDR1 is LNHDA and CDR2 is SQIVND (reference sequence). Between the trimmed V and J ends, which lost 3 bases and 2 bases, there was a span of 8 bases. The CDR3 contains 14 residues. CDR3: CASSMKSTGNTIYF. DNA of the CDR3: TGTGCCAGTAGTATGAAGAGCACTGGAAACACCATATATTTT. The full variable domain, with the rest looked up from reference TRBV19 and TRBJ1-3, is DGGITQSPKYLFRKEGQNVTLSCEQNLNHDAMYWYRQDPGQGLRLIYYSQIVNDFQKGDIAEGYSVSREKKESFPLTVTSAQKNPTAFYLCASSMKSTGNTIYFGEGSWLTVV.

The CDR3 DNA is TGTGCCAGCAGCGACCAACTTACGGGTGAAAAACTGTTTTTT. Translating gives CASSDQLTGEKLFF. This chain connects TRBV7-9 to TRBJ1-4; D remains unclear. V lost 5 bases and J 7 bases, leaving 14 bases between the germline ends. Looked up from germline, CDR1 is SEHNR and CDR2 is FQNEAQ (reference sequence). The CDR3 has 14 residues.

CDR3 bases: TGTGCCAGCGGGCAGAGTTGGGGACAGGTAGGAGAGACCCAGTACTTC. Amino acids: CASGQSWGQVGETQYF. The V gene is TRBV27, the J gene TRBJ2-5, with 8 bases aligning to TRBD1. V was clipped by 8 bases and J by 4 bases; unmatched bases: 15. This CDR3 comprises 16 residues. Germline CDR1 MNHEY, CDR2 SMNVEV (reference sequence).

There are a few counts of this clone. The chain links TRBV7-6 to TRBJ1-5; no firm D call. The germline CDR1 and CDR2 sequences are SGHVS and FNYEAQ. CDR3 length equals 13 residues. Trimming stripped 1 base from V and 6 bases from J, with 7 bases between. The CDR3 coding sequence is TGTGCCAGCAGCTTAGGTCTGTCTCAGCCCCAGCATTTT. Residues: CASSLGLSQPQHF.

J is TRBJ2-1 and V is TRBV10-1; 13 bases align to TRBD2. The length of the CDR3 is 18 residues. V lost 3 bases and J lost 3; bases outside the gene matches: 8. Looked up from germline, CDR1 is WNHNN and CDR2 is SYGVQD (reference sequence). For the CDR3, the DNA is TGCGCCAGCAGTGAAGTTACTAGCGGGGGGGCTTTCTACAATGAGCAGTTCTTC. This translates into CASSEVTSGGAFYNEQFF.

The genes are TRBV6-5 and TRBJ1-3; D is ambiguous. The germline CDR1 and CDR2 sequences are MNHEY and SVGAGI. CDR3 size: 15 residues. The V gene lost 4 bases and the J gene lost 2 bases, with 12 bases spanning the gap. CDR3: CASSLDGGPGNTIYF. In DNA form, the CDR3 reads TGTGCCAGCAGTTTGGACGGCGGGCCTGGAAACACCATATATTTT.

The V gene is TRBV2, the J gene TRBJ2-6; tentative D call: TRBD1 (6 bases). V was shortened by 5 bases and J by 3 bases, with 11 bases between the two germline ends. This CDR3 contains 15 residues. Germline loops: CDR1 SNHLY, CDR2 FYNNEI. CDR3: CASSFSGVGANVLTF. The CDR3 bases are TGTGCCAGCAGTTTCTCAGGGGTTGGGGCCAACGTCCTGACTTTC.

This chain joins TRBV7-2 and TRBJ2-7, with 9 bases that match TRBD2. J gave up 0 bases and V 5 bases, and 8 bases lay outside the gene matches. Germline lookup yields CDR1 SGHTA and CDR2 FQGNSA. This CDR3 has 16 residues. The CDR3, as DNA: TGTGCCAGCAGCATACCATTTAGCGGGGGCTCCTACGAGCAGTACTTC. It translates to CASSIPFSGGSYEQYF.

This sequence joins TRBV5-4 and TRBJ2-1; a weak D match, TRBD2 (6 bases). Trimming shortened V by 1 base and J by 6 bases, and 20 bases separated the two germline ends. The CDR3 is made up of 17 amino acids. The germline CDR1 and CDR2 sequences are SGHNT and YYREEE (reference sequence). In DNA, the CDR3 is TGTGCCAGCAGCTTGCCAAGGACTATATCGGTCGGCAATGAGCAGTTCTTC. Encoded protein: CASSLPRTISVGNEQFF.